These 12 T cell receptor beta chains were all obtained from the same sample, sequenced in a study of post-analysis software for immune sequencing data. Study-level points and caveats: Relative to controls, patients had a few TRBV segments at higher frequency, with TRBV5-6, TRBV5-1 and TRBV20-1 among these.

Their antigens remain unidentified. Unique molecular identifiers had been added to the TCR beta cDNA libraries. Via MiXCR, TCRdb re-called the PCR reads, giving one row per CDR3 protein. This table has about 540,000 distinct CDR3 sequences, approximately 31% appearing once. Sequenced input: blood. These receptors were obtained from a girl aged 2-17 years with multiple sclerosis.

Note on this clonotype: Given a much more abundant clone one base away, this may be a read error. J is TRBJ1-2 and V is TRBV29-1, with a weak D call TRBD1 (5 bases). Trimming removed 6 bases from V and 6 bases from J, with 14 bases in between. Per germline, CDR1 SQVTM and CDR2 ANQGSEA. This CDR3 comprises 12 residues. The CDR3 protein is CSVGRAGNGYTF. In nucleotides, the CDR3 is TGCAGCGTGGGTCGGGCAGGGAATGGCTACACCTTC. Full variable domain (outside the CDR3, taken from reference TRBV29-1 and TRBJ1-2): SAVISQKPSRDICQRGTSLTIQCQVDSQVTMMFWYRQQPGQSLTLIATANQGSEATYESGFVIDKFPISRPNLTFSTLTVSNMSPEDSSIYLCSVGRAGNGYTFGSGTRLTVV.

The V and J genes are TRBV28 and TRBJ2-6, with a weak D call TRBD1 (5 bases). V was clipped by 5 bases and J by 1 base, with 9 bases between them. The CDR3 consists of 15 residues. Germline lookup yields CDR1 MDHEN and CDR2 SYDVKM. The CDR3 sequence: CASSDQGSGANVLTF. The CDR3 nucleotides read TGTGCCAGCAGTGACCAGGGATCTGGGGCCAACGTCCTGACTTTC.

The J gene is TRBJ1-2, the V gene TRBV9; no clear D gene. This CDR3 is built from 14 residues. CDR1 is SGDLS, CDR2 YYNGEE, per germline. V was trimmed by 0 bases and J by 2 bases, leaving 8 bases between them. CDR3 sequence: CASSVAAHNYGYTF. The CDR3 DNA sequence: TGTGCCAGCAGCGTAGCAGCACACAACTATGGCTACACCTTC.

This clonotype occurred a few times. The chain is built from TRBV4-2 and TRBJ2-3, with 8 bases that match TRBD1. This CDR3 is 17 amino acids long. V lost 6 bases, J lost 0 bases, and 11 bases stayed unmatched. Germline V gives CDR1 LGHNA, CDR2 YNFKEQ. CDR3 in amino acids: CASRLKQGASSTDTQYF. The CDR3 bases are TGTGCCAGCAGACTTAAGCAGGGGGCCAGTAGCACAGATACGCAGTATTTT.

The chain employs TRBV7-9 and TRBJ2-1; 8 nucleotides agree with TRBD2. Near its end, the DNA agrees better with TRBJ2-7, so the J call may be wrong. CDR1 is SEHNR and CDR2 is FQNEAQ in the germline V gene (reference sequence). The CDR3 has 15 residues. CDR3 DNA: TGTGCCAGCACCCAGCGGGGGCGAAGAGACAATGAGCAGTACTTC. It yields the protein CASTQRGRRDNEQYF.

In this sample, this clonotype turned up a few times. The chain employs TRBV20-1 and TRBJ1-1; weak D call: TRBD1 (5 bases). Deletions cut 0 bases from V and 0 bases from J, with 11 bases between. The length of the CDR3 is 15 residues. Germline CDR1 reads DFQATT; CDR2 reads SNEGSKA (reference sequence). The CDR3 loop is CSARDMGVMNTEAFF. The CDR3, as DNA: TGCAGTGCTAGAGATATGGGGGTCATGAACACTGAAGCTTTCTTT.

This clonotype was recorded a few times. This chain links TRBV5-1 with TRBJ2-3, with 7 bases lining up with TRBD1. This CDR3 comprises 14 residues. J gave up 5 bases and V 4 bases, and 7 bases lay outside the gene matches. CDR1 and CDR2 from the germline V gene are SGHRS and YFSETQ. The CDR3 nucleotides are TGCGCCAGCAGCATCGGACAGGTGGGAGATACGCAGTATTTT. It yields the protein CASSIGQVGDTQYF.

For this clonotype: The germline gene is not matched at one end of the junction; a read error may be the cause. The chain joins TRBV6-6 to TRBJ1-2, with D uncertain. Germline V lookup: CDR1 MNHNY, CDR2 SVGAGI (reference sequence). The CDR3 is made up of 12 amino acids. The CDR3 region is CASTSRSLGCTF. CDR3 bases: TGTGCCAGCACCTCCCGCAGCCTGGGCTGCACCTTC.

This chain uses TRBV6-6 with TRBJ1-2; 10 positions match TRBD1. CDR1 is MNHNY and CDR2 is SVGAGI in the germline V gene (reference sequence). This CDR3 contains 16 residues. Trimming removed 2 bases from V and 8 bases from J; junction bases left unmatched: 11. Here the CDR3 DNA reads TGTGCCAGCAGTTACCCCCTCCGGGGACAGGGGACCGGCTACACCTTC. Protein sequence: CASSYPLRGQGTGYTF.

Only a few counts were recorded for this clonotype. The chain is built from TRBV6-1 and TRBJ2-1; the D call may be TRBD1 or TRBD2 (5 bases each). The CDR3 runs 13 residues. Trimming took 6 bases from V and 5 from J, leaving 11 bases between them. Per germline, CDR1 MNHNS and CDR2 SASEGT. Written as DNA, the CDR3 is TGTGCCAGCAGGGACGGGGCAAACAATGAGCAGTTCTTC. It specifies CASRDGANNEQFF.

The V gene is TRBV6-6, the J gene TRBJ2-7; D could derive from TRBD1 or TRBD2 (6 bases each). Germline V gene data show CDR1 as MNHNY and CDR2 as SVGAGI (reference sequence). The CDR3 sequence is 12 residues long. Between the trimmed V and J ends, which lost 8 bases and 5 bases, there was a span of 13 bases. CDR3 sequence (DNA): TGTGCCAGCTCGGGGGCCATCCACGAGCAGTACTTC. This codes for CASSGAIHEQYF.

This clonotype turned up a few times. This chain connects TRBV29-1 to TRBJ1-2; D is perhaps TRBD1 (6 bases). CDR3 size: 12 residues. From germline, CDR1 is SQVTM and CDR2 ANQGSEA. With 3 bases removed from V and 4 bases from J, the gap between germline ends came to 9 bases. The CDR3 nucleotides read TGCAGCGTTGATACCAGGGGCTATGGCTACACCTTC. This encodes CSVDTRGYGYTF.